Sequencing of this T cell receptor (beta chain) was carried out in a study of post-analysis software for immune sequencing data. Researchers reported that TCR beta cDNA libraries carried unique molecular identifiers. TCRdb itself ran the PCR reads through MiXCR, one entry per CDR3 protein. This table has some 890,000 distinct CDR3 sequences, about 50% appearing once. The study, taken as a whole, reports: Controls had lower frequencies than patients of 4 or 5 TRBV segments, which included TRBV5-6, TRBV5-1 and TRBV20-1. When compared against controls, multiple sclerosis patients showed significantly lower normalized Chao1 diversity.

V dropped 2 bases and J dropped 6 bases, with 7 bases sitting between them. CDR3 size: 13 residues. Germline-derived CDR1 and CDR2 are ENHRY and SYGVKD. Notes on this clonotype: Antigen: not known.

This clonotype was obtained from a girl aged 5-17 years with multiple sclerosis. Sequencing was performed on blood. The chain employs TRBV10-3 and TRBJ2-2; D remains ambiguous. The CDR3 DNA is TGTGCCATCAGTGAGAATAGCCCCGGGGAGCTGTTTTTT. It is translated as CAISENSPGELFF.